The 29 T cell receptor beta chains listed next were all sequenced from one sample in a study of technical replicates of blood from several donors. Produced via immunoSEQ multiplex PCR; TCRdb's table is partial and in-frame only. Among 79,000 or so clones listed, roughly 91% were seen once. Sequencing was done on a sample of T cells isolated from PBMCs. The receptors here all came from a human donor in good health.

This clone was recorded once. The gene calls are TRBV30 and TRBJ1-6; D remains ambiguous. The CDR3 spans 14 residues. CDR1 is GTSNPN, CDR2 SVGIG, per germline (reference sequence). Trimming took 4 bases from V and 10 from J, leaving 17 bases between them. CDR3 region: CAWTFLGGRSPLHF. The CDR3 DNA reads TGTGCCTGGACCTTCCTTGGCGGTCGGTCACCCCTCCACTTT.

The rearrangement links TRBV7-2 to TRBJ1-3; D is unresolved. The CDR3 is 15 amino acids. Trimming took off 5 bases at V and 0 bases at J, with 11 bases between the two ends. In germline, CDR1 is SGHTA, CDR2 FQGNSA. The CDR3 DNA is TGTGCCAGCAGCCCTCATCCGCGCTCTGGAAACACCATATATTTT. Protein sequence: CASSPHPRSGNTIYF.

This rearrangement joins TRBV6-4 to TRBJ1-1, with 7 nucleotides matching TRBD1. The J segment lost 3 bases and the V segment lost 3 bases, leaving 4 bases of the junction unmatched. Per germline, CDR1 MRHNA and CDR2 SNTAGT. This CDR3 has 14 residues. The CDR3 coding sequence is TGTGCCAGCAGTGAACAGGGGTTGGACACTGAAGCTTTCTTT. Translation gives CASSEQGLDTEAFF.

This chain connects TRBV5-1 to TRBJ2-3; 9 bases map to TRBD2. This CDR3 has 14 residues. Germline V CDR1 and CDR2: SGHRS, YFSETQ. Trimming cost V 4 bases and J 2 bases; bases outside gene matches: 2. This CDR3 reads CASSLAGLTDTQYF. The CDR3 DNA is TGCGCCAGCAGCCTAGCGGGGCTCACAGATACGCAGTATTTT.

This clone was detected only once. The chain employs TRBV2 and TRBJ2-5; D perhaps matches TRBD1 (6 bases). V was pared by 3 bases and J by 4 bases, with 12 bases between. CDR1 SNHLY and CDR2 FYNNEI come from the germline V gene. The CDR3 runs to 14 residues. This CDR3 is CASSEGTGTETQYF. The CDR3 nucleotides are TGTGCCAGCAGTGAGGGAACAGGGACAGAGACCCAGTACTTC.

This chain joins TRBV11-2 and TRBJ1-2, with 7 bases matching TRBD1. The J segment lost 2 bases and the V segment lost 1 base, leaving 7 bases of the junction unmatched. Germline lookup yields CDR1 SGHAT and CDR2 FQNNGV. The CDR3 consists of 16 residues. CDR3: CASSLATGQRNYGYTF. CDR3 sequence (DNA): TGTGCCAGCAGCTTAGCCACGGGACAGCGAAACTATGGCTACACCTTC.

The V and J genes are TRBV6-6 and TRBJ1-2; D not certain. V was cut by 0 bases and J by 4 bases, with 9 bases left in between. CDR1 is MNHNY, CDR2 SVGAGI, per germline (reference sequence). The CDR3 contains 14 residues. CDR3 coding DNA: TGTGCCAGCAGTTACTCAGATCCGGGCTATGGCTACACCTTC. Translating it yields CASSYSDPGYGYTF.

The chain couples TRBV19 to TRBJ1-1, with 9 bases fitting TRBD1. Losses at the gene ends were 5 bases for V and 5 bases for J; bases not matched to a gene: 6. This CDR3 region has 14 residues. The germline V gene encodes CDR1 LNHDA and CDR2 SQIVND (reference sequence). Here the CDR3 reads CASSPQGARTEAFF. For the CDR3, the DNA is TGTGCCAGTAGTCCACAGGGGGCGCGAACTGAAGCTTTCTTT.

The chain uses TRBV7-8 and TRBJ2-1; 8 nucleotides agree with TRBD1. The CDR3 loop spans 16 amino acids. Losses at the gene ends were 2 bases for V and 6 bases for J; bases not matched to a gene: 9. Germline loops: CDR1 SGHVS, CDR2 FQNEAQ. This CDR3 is CASSLFGRGRFNEQFF. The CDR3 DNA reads TGTGCCAGCAGCTTATTCGGCAGGGGGCGGTTCAATGAGCAGTTCTTC.

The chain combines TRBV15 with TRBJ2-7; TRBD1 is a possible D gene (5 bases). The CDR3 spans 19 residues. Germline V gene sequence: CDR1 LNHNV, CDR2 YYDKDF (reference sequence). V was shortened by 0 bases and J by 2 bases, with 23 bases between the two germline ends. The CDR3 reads CATSRDTDITKNTPYEQYF. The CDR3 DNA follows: TGTGCCACCAGCAGAGATACGGACATTACCAAAAACACGCCCTACGAGCAGTACTTC. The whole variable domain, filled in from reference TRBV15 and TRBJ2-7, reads DAMVIQNPRYQVTQFGKPVTLSCSQTLNHNVMYWYQQKSSQAPKLLFHYYDKDFNNEADTPDNFQSRRPNTSFCFLDIRSPGLGDTAMYLCATSRDTDITKNTPYEQYFGPGTRLTVT.

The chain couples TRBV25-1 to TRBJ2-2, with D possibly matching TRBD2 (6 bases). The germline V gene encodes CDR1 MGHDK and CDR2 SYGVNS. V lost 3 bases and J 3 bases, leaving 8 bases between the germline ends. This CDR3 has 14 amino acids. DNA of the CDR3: TGTGCCAGCAGTGAGGGACTCTACACCGGGGAGCTGTTTTTT. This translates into CASSEGLYTGELFF.

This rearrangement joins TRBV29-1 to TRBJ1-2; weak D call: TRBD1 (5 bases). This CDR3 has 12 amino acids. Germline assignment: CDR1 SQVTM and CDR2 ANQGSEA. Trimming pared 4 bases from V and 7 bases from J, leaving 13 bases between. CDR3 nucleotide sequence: TGCAGCGTTGCCAGGGAAGGTGGTGGCTACACCTTC. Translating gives CSVAREGGGYTF.

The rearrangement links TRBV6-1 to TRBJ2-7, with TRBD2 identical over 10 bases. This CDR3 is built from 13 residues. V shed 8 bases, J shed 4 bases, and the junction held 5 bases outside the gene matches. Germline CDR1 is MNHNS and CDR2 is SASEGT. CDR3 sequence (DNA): TGTGCCAGCGCGGGACTAGCGCTATACGAGCAGTACTTC. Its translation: CASAGLALYEQYF.

The CDR3 DNA reads TGTGCCATCAGTGAGGCGGACAGCATGAACACTGAAGCTTTCTTT. Amino acid sequence: CAISEADSMNTEAFF. The chain has TRBV10-3 and TRBJ1-1; possibly TRBD1 for D (6 bases). The germline V gene has CDR1 ENHRY and CDR2 SYGVKD. V dropped 2 bases and J dropped 0 bases, with 10 bases sitting between them. The CDR3 runs 15 residues.

The chain's CDR3 is CASSFSGTTDEQFF. CDR3 in DNA: TGCGCCAGCAGCTTTAGCGGAACAACGGATGAGCAGTTCTTC. The rearrangement links TRBV5-1 to TRBJ2-1, with a possible D match to TRBD2 (6 bases). This CDR3 contains 14 residues. Trimming stripped 2 bases from V and 8 bases from J, with 14 bases between. Germline loops: CDR1 SGHRS, CDR2 YFSETQ.

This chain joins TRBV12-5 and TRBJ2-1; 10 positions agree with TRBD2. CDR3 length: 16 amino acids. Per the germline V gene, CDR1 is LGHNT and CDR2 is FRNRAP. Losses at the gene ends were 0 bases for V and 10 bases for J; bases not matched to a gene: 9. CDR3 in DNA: TGTGCTAGTGGTTTGGTCCTAGCGGGGGTCAGGGGCGAGCAGTTCTTC. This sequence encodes CASGLVLAGVRGEQFF.

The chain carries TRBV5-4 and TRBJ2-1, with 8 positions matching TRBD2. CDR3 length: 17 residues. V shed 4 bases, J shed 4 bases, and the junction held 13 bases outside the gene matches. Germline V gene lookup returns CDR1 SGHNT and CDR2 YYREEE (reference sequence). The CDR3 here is CASSVGGIAGLYNEQFF. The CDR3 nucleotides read TGTGCCAGCAGCGTCGGGGGCATAGCGGGATTATACAATGAGCAGTTCTTC.

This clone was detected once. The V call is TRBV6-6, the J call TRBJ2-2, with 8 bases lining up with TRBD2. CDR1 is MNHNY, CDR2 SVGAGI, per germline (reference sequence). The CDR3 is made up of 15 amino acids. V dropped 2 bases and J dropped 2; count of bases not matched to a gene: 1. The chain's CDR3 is CASSYAGGNTGELFF. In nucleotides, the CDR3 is TGTGCCAGCAGTTACGCGGGGGGAAACACCGGGGAGCTGTTTTTT.

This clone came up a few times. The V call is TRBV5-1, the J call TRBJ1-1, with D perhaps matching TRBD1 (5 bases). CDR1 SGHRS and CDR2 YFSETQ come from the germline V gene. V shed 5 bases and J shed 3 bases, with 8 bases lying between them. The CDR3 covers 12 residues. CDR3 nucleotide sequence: TGCGCCAGCAGTGGGGGGGACACTGAAGCTTTCTTT. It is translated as CASSGGDTEAFF.

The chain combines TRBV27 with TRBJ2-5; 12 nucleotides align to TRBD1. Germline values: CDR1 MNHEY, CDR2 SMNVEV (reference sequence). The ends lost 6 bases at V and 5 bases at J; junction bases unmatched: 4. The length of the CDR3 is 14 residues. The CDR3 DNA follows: TGTGCCAGCAGGGGACAGGGGGCAAGTGAGACCCAGTACTTC. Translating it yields CASRGQGASETQYF.

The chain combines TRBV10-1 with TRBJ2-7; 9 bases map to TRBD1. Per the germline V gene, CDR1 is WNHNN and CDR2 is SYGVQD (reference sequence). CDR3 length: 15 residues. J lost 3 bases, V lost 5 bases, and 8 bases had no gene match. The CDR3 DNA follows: TGCGCCAGCAGTAAGGGACAGGGCAGGGTCTACGAGCAGTACTTC. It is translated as CASSKGQGRVYEQYF.

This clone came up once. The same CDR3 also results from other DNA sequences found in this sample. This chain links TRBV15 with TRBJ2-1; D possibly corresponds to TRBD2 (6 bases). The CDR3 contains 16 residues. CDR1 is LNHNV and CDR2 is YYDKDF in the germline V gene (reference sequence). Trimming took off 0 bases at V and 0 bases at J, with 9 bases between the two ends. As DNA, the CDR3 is TGTGCCACCAGCAGAGATGGGGGGAGCTCCTACAATGAGCAGTTCTTC. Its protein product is CATSRDGGSSYNEQFF.

The CDR3 DNA reads as TGTGCCTCCGGAGGGGAACAGGGGATGGTGGAGACCCAGTACTTC. Its protein is CASGGEQGMVETQYF. The rearrangement uses TRBV5-6 and TRBJ2-5; tentative D call: TRBD1 (7 bases). The CDR3 has 15 residues. The ends were cut back, 10 bases at V and 5 bases at J, with 24 bases in the middle. Germline V gene sequence: CDR1 SGHDT, CDR2 YYEEEE. The whole variable domain, remainder taken from reference TRBV5-6 and TRBJ2-5, is DAGVTQSPTHLIKTRGQQVTLRCSPKSGHDTVSWYQQALGQGPQFIFQYYEEEERQRGNFPDRFSGHQFPNYSSELNVNALLLGDSALYLCASGGEQGMVETQYFGPGTRLLVL.

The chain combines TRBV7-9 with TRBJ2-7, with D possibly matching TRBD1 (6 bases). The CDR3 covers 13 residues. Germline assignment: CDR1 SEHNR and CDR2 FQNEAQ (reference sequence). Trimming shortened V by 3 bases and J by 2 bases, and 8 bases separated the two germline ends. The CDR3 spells CASSFRDTYEQYF. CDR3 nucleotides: TGTGCCAGCAGCTTCCGGGACACCTACGAGCAGTACTTC.

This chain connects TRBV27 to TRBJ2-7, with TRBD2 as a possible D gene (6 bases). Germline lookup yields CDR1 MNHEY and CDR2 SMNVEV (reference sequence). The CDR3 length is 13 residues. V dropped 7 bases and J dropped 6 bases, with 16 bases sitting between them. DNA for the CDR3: TGTGCCAGCACCCAACTTGGGGGAGGCGAGCAGTACTTC. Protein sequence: CASTQLGGGEQYF.

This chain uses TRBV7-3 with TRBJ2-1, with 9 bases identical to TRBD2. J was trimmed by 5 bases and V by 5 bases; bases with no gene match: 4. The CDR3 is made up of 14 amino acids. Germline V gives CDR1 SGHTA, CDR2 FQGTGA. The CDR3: CASSPLAGDNEQFF. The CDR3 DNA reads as TGTGCCAGCAGCCCTTTAGCGGGGGACAATGAGCAGTTCTTC. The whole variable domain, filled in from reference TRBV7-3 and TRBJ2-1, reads GAGVSQTPSNKVTEKGKYVELRCDPISGHTALYWYRQSLGQGPEFLIYFQGTGAADDSGLPNDRFFAVRPEGSVSTLKIQRTERGDSAVYLCASSPLAGDNEQFFGPGTRLTVL.

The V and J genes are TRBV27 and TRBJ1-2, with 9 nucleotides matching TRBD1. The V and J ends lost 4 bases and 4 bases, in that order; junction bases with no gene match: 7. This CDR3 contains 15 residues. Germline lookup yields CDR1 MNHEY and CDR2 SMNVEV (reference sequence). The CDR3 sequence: CASSWATGGLYGYTF. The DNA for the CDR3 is TGTGCCAGCAGTTGGGCCACAGGGGGCCTCTATGGCTACACCTTC.

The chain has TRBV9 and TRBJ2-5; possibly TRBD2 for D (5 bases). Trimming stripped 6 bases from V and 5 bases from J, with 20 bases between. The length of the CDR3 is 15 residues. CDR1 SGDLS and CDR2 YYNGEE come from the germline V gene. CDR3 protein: CASNTQDRGWETQYF. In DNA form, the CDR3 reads TGTGCCAGCAACACCCAGGACCGAGGGTGGGAGACCCAGTACTTC.

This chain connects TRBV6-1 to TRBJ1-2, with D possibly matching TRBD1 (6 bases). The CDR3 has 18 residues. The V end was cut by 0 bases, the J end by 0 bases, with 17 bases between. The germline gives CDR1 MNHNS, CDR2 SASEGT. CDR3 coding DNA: TGTGCCAGCAGTGAAGCGAGAGGACAGAGTCTTACTAACTATGGCTACACCTTC. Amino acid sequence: CASSEARGQSLTNYGYTF.